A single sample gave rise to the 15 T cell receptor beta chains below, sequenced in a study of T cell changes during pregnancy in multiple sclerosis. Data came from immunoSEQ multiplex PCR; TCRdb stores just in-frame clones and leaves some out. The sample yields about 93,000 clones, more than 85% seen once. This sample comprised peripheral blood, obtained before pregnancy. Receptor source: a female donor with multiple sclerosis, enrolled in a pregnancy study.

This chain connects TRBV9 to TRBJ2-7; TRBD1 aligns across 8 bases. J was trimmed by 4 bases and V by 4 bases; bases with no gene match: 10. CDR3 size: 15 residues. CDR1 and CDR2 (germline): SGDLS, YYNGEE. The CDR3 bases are TGTGCCAGCAGCCCCCGGACAGGGTTGGGGTACGAGCAGTACTTC. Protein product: CASSPRTGLGYEQYF.

This chain's CDR3 is CATSATSGGSYEQYF. CDR3 in DNA: TGTGCCACCAGCGCGACTAGCGGGGGCTCCTACGAGCAGTACTTC. J is TRBJ2-7 and V is TRBV15, with 12 bases that match TRBD2. CDR3 length: 15 residues. Germline loops: CDR1 LNHNV, CDR2 YYDKDF (reference sequence). With V trimmed by 5 bases and J by 0 bases, 2 bases remained unmatched.

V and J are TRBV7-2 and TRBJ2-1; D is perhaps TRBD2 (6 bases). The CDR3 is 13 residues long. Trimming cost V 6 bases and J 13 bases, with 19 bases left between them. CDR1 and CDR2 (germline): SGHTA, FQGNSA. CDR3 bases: TGTGCCAGCAGTCCTTACCCCGGGACTGCCCAGTTCTTC. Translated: CASSPYPGTAQFF.

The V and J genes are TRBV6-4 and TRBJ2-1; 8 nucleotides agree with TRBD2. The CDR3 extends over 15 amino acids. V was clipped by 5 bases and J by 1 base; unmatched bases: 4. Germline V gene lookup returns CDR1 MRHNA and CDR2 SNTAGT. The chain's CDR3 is CASSTSGGSYNEQFF. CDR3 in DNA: TGTGCCAGCAGTACAAGCGGGGGTTCCTACAATGAGCAGTTCTTC.

The CDR3 nucleotides are TGTGCCAGCAGTTACTCGAACAGGGGGCAAGACGAGCAGTACTTC. Its protein is CASSYSNRGQDEQYF. The chain is built from TRBV6-5 and TRBJ2-7; 9 nucleotides align to TRBD1. V lost 0 bases and J lost 5; bases outside the gene matches: 5. Germline lookup yields CDR1 MNHEY and CDR2 SVGAGI. CDR3 length: 15 residues.

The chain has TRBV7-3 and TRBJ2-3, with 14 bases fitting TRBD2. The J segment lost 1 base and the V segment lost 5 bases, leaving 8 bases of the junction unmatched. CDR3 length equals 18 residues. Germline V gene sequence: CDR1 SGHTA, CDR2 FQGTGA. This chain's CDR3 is CASSLTSGGAGGTDTQYF. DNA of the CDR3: TGTGCCAGCAGCCTGACTAGCGGGGGGGCCGGGGGCACAGATACGCAGTATTTT.

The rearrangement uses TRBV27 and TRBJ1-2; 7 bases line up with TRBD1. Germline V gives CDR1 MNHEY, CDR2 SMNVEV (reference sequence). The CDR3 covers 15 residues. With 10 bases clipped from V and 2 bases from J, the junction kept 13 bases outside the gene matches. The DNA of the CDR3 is TGTGCCACCCGACCGGGGACAGCGAAAAACTATGGCTACACCTTC. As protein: CATRPGTAKNYGYTF.

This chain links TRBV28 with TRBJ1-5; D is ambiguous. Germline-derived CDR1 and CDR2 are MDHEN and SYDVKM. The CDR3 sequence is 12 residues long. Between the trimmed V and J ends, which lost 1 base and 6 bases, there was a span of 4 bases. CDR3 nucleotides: TGTGCCAGCAGTTTATTCAGTCAGCCCCAGCATTTT. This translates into CASSLFSQPQHF.

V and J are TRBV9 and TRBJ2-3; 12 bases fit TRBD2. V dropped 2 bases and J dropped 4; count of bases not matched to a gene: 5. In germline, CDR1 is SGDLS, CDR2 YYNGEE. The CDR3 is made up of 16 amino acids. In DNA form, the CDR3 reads TGTGCCAGCAGCGTTGCTAGCGGGGGGGTTGCAGATACGCAGTATTTT. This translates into CASSVASGGVADTQYF. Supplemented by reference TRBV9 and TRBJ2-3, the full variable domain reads DSGVTQTPKHLITATGQRVTLRCSPRSGDLSVYWYQQSLDQGLQFLIQYYNGEERAKGNILERFSAQQFPDLHSELNLSSLELGDSALYFCASSVASGGVADTQYFGPGTRLTVL.

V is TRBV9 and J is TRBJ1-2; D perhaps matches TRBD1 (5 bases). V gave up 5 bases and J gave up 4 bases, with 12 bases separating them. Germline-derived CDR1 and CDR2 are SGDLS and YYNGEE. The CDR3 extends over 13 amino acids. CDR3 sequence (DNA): TGTGCCAGCAGTCCACAAGACAGCTATGGCTACACCTTC. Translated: CASSPQDSYGYTF.

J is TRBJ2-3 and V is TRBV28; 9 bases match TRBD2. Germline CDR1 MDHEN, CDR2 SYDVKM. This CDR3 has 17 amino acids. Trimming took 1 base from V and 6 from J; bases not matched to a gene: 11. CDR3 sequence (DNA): TGTGCCAGCAGTTTATTAAGCGGCGGGAGGGGGTCCGATACGCAGTATTTT. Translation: CASSLLSGGRGSDTQYF. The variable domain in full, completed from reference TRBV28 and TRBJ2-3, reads DVKVTQSSRYLVKRTGEKVFLECVQDMDHENMFWYRQDPGLGLRLIYFSYDVKMKEKGDIPEGYSVSREKKERFSLILESASTNQTSMYLCASSLLSGGRGSDTQYFGPGTRLTVL.

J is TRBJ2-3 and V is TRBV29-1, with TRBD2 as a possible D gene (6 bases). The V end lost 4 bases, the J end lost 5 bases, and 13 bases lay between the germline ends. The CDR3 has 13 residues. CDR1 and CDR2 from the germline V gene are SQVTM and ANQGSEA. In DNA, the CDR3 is TGCAGCGTTGCGCGTTCCGGGGGAGATACGCAGTATTTT. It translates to CSVARSGGDTQYF.

This CDR3 reads CASSATGSTEAFF. The CDR3 region has the DNA TGTGCCAGCAGCGCGACAGGGAGCACTGAAGCTTTCTTT. The V and J genes are TRBV9 and TRBJ1-1, with 7 bases matching TRBD1. This CDR3 is 13 amino acids long. V shed 3 bases, J shed 4 bases, and the junction held 3 bases outside the gene matches. Per the germline V gene, CDR1 is SGDLS and CDR2 is YYNGEE.

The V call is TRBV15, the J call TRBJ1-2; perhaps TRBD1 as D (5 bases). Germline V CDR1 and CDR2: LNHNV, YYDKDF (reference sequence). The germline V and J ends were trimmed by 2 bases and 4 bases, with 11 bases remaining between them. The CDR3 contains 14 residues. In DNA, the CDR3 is TGTGCCACCAGCAGAACGGGGGGGGTCTATGGCTACACCTTC. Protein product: CATSRTGGVYGYTF.

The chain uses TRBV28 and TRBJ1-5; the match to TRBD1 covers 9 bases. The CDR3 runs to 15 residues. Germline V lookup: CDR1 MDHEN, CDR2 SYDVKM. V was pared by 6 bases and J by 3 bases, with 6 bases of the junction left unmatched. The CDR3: CASSQTGGSNQPQHF. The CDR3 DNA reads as TGTGCCAGCAGCCAGACAGGGGGTTCCAATCAGCCCCAGCATTTT.